The sequence of this T cell receptor beta chain was determined in a study of T-cell reconstitution after alpha-beta-depleted transplantation in children. Germline CDR1 SGHRS, CDR2 YFSETQ. Trimming at V came to 3 bases and at J to 0 bases, leaving 5 bases not matched to a gene. The CDR3 consists of 15 residues. This clonotype was observed at least ten times. Unique molecular identifiers were incorporated into the prepared TCRbeta library. TCRdb used MiXCR to reprocess the PCR reads, holding one entry per CDR3 protein. The top ten hold roughly 0.77% of the sample, which has 600,000 to 700,000 distinct CDR3 sequences, over 10% seen once.

The input for sequencing was PBMCs, taken before TCRalphabeta/CD19-depleted stem cell transplant. The sequence was collected from a girl aged 2-15 years with congenital amegakaryocytic thrombocytopenia, due to receive a stem cell transplant. The chain couples TRBV5-1 to TRBJ1-1, with 7 nucleotides matching TRBD1. In DNA form, the CDR3 reads TGCGCCAGCAGCTCGCCACAGGGGATGAACACTGAAGCTTTCTTT. This gives the protein CASSSPQGMNTEAFF.